This T cell receptor beta chain was recorded in a study of blood T cell repertoires in COVID-19. Overall study context: T cells, B-cell-depleted T cells, or PBMCs supplied cDNA or gDNA.

In the authors' workflow: Researchers report that nucleated cell counts were estimated from reference gene primer amplification. Using immunoSEQ multiplex PCR, the repertoire was profiled, and TCRdb retains in-frame clones only, with some absent. That table supplies the V and J calls and clone size; D and trimming were determined from the DNA. The sample contains hundreds of thousands of clones, more than 85% of which appear only once. V shed 6 bases, J shed 5 bases, and the junction held 5 bases outside the gene matches. Germline CDR1 LNHDA, CDR2 SQIVND (reference sequence). This CDR3 comprises 13 residues. The age range of participants was about 18 to 95 years, with residence in about two dozen US areas. Resolution of symptoms, clearance, or two negative PCRs was present in recovered Cohort 3 donors. This clone was seen just once.

The TCR comes from a woman between 50 and 59 years old who had recovered from COVID-19. The specimen was PBMCs or T cells enriched from blood (not recorded which). The chain is built from TRBV19 and TRBJ2-5, with 8 positions matching TRBD1. The CDR3 protein is CASRDRVMETQYF. The CDR3 bases are TGTGCCAGTAGGGACAGGGTAATGGAGACCCAGTACTTC.